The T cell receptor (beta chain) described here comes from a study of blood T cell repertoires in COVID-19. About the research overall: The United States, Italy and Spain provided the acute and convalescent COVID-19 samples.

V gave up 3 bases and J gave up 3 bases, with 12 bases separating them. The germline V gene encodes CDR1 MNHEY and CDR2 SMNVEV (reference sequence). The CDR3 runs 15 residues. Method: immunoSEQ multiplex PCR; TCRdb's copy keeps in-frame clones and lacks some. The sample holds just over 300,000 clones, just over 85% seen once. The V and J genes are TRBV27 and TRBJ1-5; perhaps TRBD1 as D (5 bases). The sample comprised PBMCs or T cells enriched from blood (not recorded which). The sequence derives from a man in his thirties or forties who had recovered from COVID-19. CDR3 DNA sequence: TGTGCCAGCAGTTTTCAAGGGGTGGACAATCAGCCCCAGCATTTT. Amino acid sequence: CASSFQGVDNQPQHF.